Listed here are 14 T cell receptor beta chains from one sample, sequenced in a study of response to subunit inactivated influenza vaccine. TCRdb used MiXCR to reprocess the RT-PCR reads, holding one entry per CDR3 protein. The sample includes approximately 700,000 distinct CDR3 sequences, about 14% of them seen just once. Specimen: PBMCs from blood, collected about 14 days before vaccination. Receptor source: a man aged 45-65 years who received an inactivated influenza vaccine.

This clonotype was counted a few times. The chain uses TRBV5-1 and TRBJ1-4; 7 bases are shared with TRBD1. Germline CDR1 is SGHRS and CDR2 is YFSETQ. The CDR3 consists of 15 residues. V dropped 6 bases and J dropped 6; count of bases not matched to a gene: 11. The CDR3: CASTITGAPDEKLFF. CDR3 coding DNA: TGCGCCAGCACGATAACAGGGGCCCCGGATGAAAAACTGTTTTTT. Using reference TRBV5-1 and TRBJ1-4 for the parts outside the CDR3, the full variable domain is KAGVTQTPRYLIKTRGQQVTLSCSPISGHRSVSWYQQTPGQGLQFLFEYFSETQRNKGNFPGRFSGRQFSNSRSEMNVSTLELGDSALYLCASTITGAPDEKLFFGSGTQLSVL.

This clonotype was detected a few times. The chain employs TRBV3-1 and TRBJ2-1; D is undetermined. Trimming pared 4 bases from V and 10 bases from J, leaving 14 bases between. Germline assignment: CDR1 LGHDT and CDR2 YNNKEL (reference sequence). This CDR3 spans 13 amino acids. The CDR3 loop reads CASSRRPRSEQFF. Written as DNA, the CDR3 is TGTGCCAGCAGCCGGAGACCCCGGTCCGAGCAGTTCTTC.

The chain is built from TRBV18 and TRBJ2-1; perhaps TRBD2 as D (6 bases). V gave up 3 bases and J gave up 6 bases, with 12 bases separating them. The germline V gene encodes CDR1 KGHSH and CDR2 LQKENI. The CDR3 extends over 14 amino acids. The CDR3 DNA reads as TGTGCCAGCTCACCGCCCGCCGGGGGCAATGAGCAGTTCTTC. Amino acid sequence: CASSPPAGGNEQFF.

This chain joins TRBV6-5 and TRBJ2-5; 11 positions match TRBD2. The junction had 13 bases not matched to a gene; V was cut back by 2 bases and J by 2 bases. CDR3 length: 19 residues. Germline V gene data show CDR1 as MNHEY and CDR2 as SVGAGI. Written as DNA, the CDR3 is TGTGCCAGCAGTTACCAGGCTAGCGGGAGGCCAAAACGACAAGAGACCCAGTACTTC. Translation gives CASSYQASGRPKRQETQYF.

This clonotype has just a few counts. The chain recombines TRBV3-1 with TRBJ2-7; D might be TRBD2 (6 bases). CDR3 size: 14 residues. Trimming took 4 bases from V and 6 from J, leaving 16 bases between them. Germline CDR1 is LGHDT and CDR2 is YNNKEL (reference sequence). The CDR3 region is CASSPFGGTSEQYF. CDR3 sequence (DNA): TGTGCCAGCAGCCCATTTGGGGGGACCTCCGAGCAGTACTTC.

V usage is TRBV25-1 and J usage is TRBJ2-2; TRBD2 aligns across 7 bases. CDR3 length equals 16 residues. From germline, CDR1 is MGHDK and CDR2 SYGVNS. J was trimmed by 4 bases and V by 0 bases; bases with no gene match: 5. The CDR3 is CASSEYGRAGTGELFF. The CDR3 DNA is TGTGCCAGCAGTGAATATGGGAGGGCCGGCACCGGGGAGCTGTTTTTT.

This clonotype was seen a few times. The chain has TRBV20-1 and TRBJ2-7, with D uncertain. The CDR3 contains 13 residues. V was cut by 3 bases and J by 2 bases, with 11 bases left in between. In germline, CDR1 is DFQATT, CDR2 SNEGSKA (reference sequence). The CDR3 bases are TGCAGTGCTAGCCCCCGGGCCCCCTACGAGCAGTACTTC. Translating it yields CSASPRAPYEQYF.

The chain couples TRBV6-2 or TRBV6-3 to TRBJ2-3, with 8 positions matching TRBD2. From germline, CDR1 is MNHEY and CDR2 SVGEGT. The V and J ends lost 2 bases and 2 bases, in that order; junction bases with no gene match: 15. This CDR3 comprises 19 residues. CDR3 in amino acids: CASSYLLTGGPQTTDTQYF. For the CDR3, the DNA is TGTGCCAGCAGTTACCTCCTAACGGGAGGGCCACAAACCACAGATACGCAGTATTTT.

This clonotype was counted at least ten times. This chain uses TRBV5-1 with TRBJ2-5; D is ambiguous. CDR1 SGHRS and CDR2 YFSETQ come from the germline V gene. This CDR3 spans 13 amino acids. Trimming removed 1 base from V and 4 bases from J, with 8 bases in between. CDR3: CASSLTPGETQYF. The CDR3 DNA reads TGCGCCAGCAGCTTGACTCCCGGAGAGACCCAGTACTTC.

This clonotype showed up just a few times. This chain uses TRBV5-1 with TRBJ2-7; the D is unclear. From germline, CDR1 is SGHRS and CDR2 YFSETQ. Trimming removed 0 bases from V and 4 bases from J, with 14 bases in between. The CDR3 has 15 amino acids. The CDR3 loop reads CASSLGQTRHYEQYF. For the CDR3, the DNA is TGCGCCAGCAGCTTGGGTCAGACCAGACATTACGAGCAGTACTTC.

The V gene is TRBV29-1, the J gene TRBJ2-1; TRBD1 or TRBD2 may be the D gene (6 bases each). Trimming pared 3 bases from V and 6 bases from J, leaving 18 bases between. Germline V gene sequence: CDR1 SQVTM, CDR2 ANQGSEA. This CDR3 spans 15 amino acids. DNA of the CDR3: TGCAGCGTTGAGCGGGGACACGGACGGAGCAATGAGCAGTTCTTC. Amino acids: CSVERGHGRSNEQFF.

The J gene is TRBJ2-2, the V gene TRBV3-1; tentatively, D is TRBD1 or TRBD2 (5 bases each). V was clipped by 3 bases and J by 9 bases, with 8 bases between them. The CDR3 is 12 residues long. In germline, CDR1 is LGHDT, CDR2 YNNKEL (reference sequence). The CDR3 DNA sequence: TGTGCCAGCAGCCAGGGACGGTGGGAGCTGTTTTTT. This codes for CASSQGRWELFF.

The chain has TRBV5-1 and TRBJ1-6; perhaps TRBD1 as D (5 bases). The germline V and J ends were trimmed by 5 bases and 4 bases, with 19 bases remaining between them. Germline CDR1 is SGHRS and CDR2 is YFSETQ. The CDR3 has 17 amino acids. CDR3 loop: CASSSTLRDSYNSPLHF. The CDR3 region has the DNA TGCGCCAGCAGTTCTACTCTCAGGGACTCGTATAATTCACCCCTCCACTTT.

With regard to this clonotype: A much bigger clone sits one base away, suggesting this may be a read error. J is TRBJ2-1 and V is TRBV10-3, with 8 nucleotides matching TRBD2. Germline V gene data show CDR1 as ENHRY and CDR2 as SYGVKD. The CDR3 runs 18 residues. Trimming at V came to 3 bases and at J to 3 bases, leaving 13 bases not matched to a gene. CDR3 bases: TGTGCCATCAGTGATTTTACCGGGGGGGCCTTGATCTACAATGAGCAGTTCTTC. It yields the protein CAISDFTGGALIYNEQFF.